This T cell receptor (beta chain) was retrieved from a study of blood T cells in healthy people across ages. With a J-beta primer mix and a sample-barcoded 5' primer, a second PCR ran roughly 7 to 11 cycles. TCRdb processed the 5' RACE reads anew with MiXCR; each CDR3 protein has one entry. The table has hundreds of thousands of distinct CDR3 sequences, more than 45% seen once. V was clipped by 4 bases and J by 4 bases; unmatched bases: 9. The CDR3 runs to 15 residues. CDR1 is DFQATT and CDR2 is SNEGSKA in the germline V gene (reference sequence). The V gene is TRBV20-1, the J gene TRBJ2-3; TRBD2 matches at 9 bases. The receptor's source is a man between 25 and 39 years old in good health. The material sequenced was blood. CDR3 nucleotide sequence: TGCAGTGCTAAAAGGGGGGCGGGAGGGCCAGATACGCAGTATTTT. This translates into CSAKRGAGGPDTQYF.